The next 18 T cell receptor beta chains were all read from a single sample in a study of T cells after yellow fever vaccination. MiXCR was run by TCRdb on the 5' RACE reads, yielding one entry per CDR3 protein. This sample has 65,000 to 70,000 distinct CDR3 sequences, with roughly 6% found just once. The sample in question was CD4+ T cells sorted from PBMCs, obtained roughly 14 days after the first yellow fever vaccination. The source of these receptors is a man aged 18 to 29 who received the YFV17D yellow fever vaccine.

This clonotype came up many times. This rearrangement joins TRBV7-2 to TRBJ2-4; D gene ambiguous. The V end was cut by 5 bases, the J end by 0 bases, with 8 bases between. The CDR3 contains 14 residues. CDR1 and CDR2 from the germline V gene are SGHTA and FQGNSA. CDR3 DNA: TGTGCCAGCAGCCCGGGCCTAGCCAAAAACATTCAGTACTTC. Protein product: CASSPGLAKNIQYF.

This clonotype was seen ten or more times. The chain has TRBV10-3 and TRBJ1-5, with D possibly being TRBD1 (5 bases). There are 16 residues in the CDR3. V lost 1 base and J lost 7, with 17 bases in between. In germline, CDR1 is ENHRY, CDR2 SYGVKD. Here the CDR3 reads CAISELGSGEVQPQHF. For the CDR3, the DNA is TGTGCCATCAGTGAGTTGGGTTCGGGGGAAGTCCAGCCCCAGCATTTT.

Worth noting for this clonotype: Possible read error: a much larger clone is one base away. This rearrangement joins TRBV29-1 to TRBJ1-1; no firm D call. CDR1 and CDR2 from the germline V gene are SQVTM and ANQGSEA. The CDR3 has 13 residues. Here the CDR3 reads CSVDSTGYTVAFF. In nucleotides, the CDR3 is TGCAGCGTCGATTCGACGGGGTACACTGTAGCTTTCTTT.

This clonotype was counted ten times or more. The chain recombines TRBV6-5 with TRBJ1-3, with no clear D. Per germline, CDR1 MNHEY and CDR2 SVGAGI. Deletions cut 2 bases from V and 0 bases from J, with 5 bases between. The CDR3 extends over 14 amino acids. The CDR3 sequence is CASSYRGSGNTIYF. CDR3 sequence (DNA): TGTGCCAGCAGTTACCGGGGCTCTGGAAACACCATATATTTT.

This clonotype has ten or more counts. This sequence joins TRBV6-1 and TRBJ1-3; TRBD1 is a possible D gene (5 bases). Per the germline V gene, CDR1 is MNHNS and CDR2 is SASEGT. The CDR3 contains 15 residues. Between the trimmed V and J ends, which lost 8 bases and 2 bases, there was a span of 16 bases. In DNA form, the CDR3 reads TGTGCCAGCCGACCTATGGGACTTACTGGAAACACCATATATTTT. Its protein is CASRPMGLTGNTIYF.

This clonotype was observed many times. The genes are TRBV5-1 and TRBJ2-2; the D is unclear. Trimming pared 0 bases from V and 2 bases from J, leaving 11 bases between. In germline, CDR1 is SGHRS, CDR2 YFSETQ. CDR3 length equals 16 residues. The CDR3 coding sequence is TGCGCCAGCAGCTTGGTAGGCAGCCAAAACACCGGGGAGCTGTTTTTT. Its protein is CASSLVGSQNTGELFF.

This clonotype was counted at least ten times. J is TRBJ1-2 and V is TRBV7-2, with 7 bases aligning to TRBD1. From germline, CDR1 is SGHTA and CDR2 FQGNSA. After removal of 5 bases from V and 4 bases from J, the junction contained 7 bases not matched to a gene. CDR3 length equals 14 residues. The CDR3 DNA sequence: TGTGCCAGCAGCCTGGGGGGGACAGTCTATGGCTACACCTTC. Translating it yields CASSLGGTVYGYTF.

In this sample, this clonotype turned up many times. The genes are TRBV5-4 and TRBJ2-3; D is unresolved. Germline values: CDR1 SGHNT, CDR2 YYREEE (reference sequence). The length of the CDR3 is 13 residues. Trimming took 4 bases from V and 7 from J, leaving 13 bases between them. This CDR3 is CASSTGWENTQYF. CDR3 DNA: TGTGCCAGCAGCACCGGATGGGAAAATACGCAGTATTTT.

This clonotype was counted at least ten times. The chain employs TRBV7-3 and TRBJ2-2; perhaps TRBD1 as D (6 bases). Looked up from germline, CDR1 is SGHTA and CDR2 is FQGTGA. V was shortened by 5 bases and J by 1 base, with 14 bases between the two germline ends. The CDR3 extends over 16 amino acids. This chain's CDR3 is CASSPFGQLNTGELFF. The CDR3 DNA sequence: TGTGCCAGCAGCCCATTCGGACAGCTGAACACCGGGGAGCTGTTTTTT. Based on the CDR3 plus reference TRBV7-3 and TRBJ2-2, the full variable domain is GAGVSQTPSNKVTEKGKYVELRCDPISGHTALYWYRQSLGQGPEFLIYFQGTGAADDSGLPNDRFFAVRPEGSVSTLKIQRTERGDSAVYLCASSPFGQLNTGELFFGEGSRLTVL.

This clonotype has just one count. This clone may be a read error of a much larger clone one base away. This chain links TRBV20-1 with TRBJ1-5; 8 bases match TRBD1. CDR3 length: 15 amino acids. Germline CDR1 is DFQATT and CDR2 is SNEGSKA (reference sequence). The DNA of the CDR3 is TGCAGTGCCCCCAGAGGACAGGGTTTGAATCAGCCCCAGCGTTTT. Translation: CSAPRGQGLNQPQRF.

This clonotype was counted many times. The rearrangement joins TRBV20-1 to TRBJ2-3, with 8 positions matching TRBD2. The V gene's germline CDR1 is DFQATT and CDR2 SNEGSKA (reference sequence). After removal of 5 bases from V and 2 bases from J, the junction contained 6 bases not matched to a gene. The CDR3 totals 14 residues. The CDR3 DNA reads as TGCAGTGCTCAATCGCGGGGGGACACAGATACGCAGTATTTT. Translating gives CSAQSRGDTDTQYF.

This clonotype was detected many times. V is TRBV12-3 or TRBV12-4 and J is TRBJ1-6; maybe TRBD1 (6 bases). V was cut by 6 bases and J by 0 bases, with 15 bases left in between. CDR3 size: 17 residues. The CDR3 nucleotides are TGTGCCAGCAGCTATACAGGGATTAGCTCCTATAATTCACCCCTCCACTTT. Translated, it gives CASSYTGISSYNSPLHF.

The table lists this clonotype with many counts. The chain links TRBV7-3 to TRBJ2-3; 10 bases map to TRBD2. The V segment lost 6 bases and the J segment 3 bases; nucleotides outside the gene matches: 3. The CDR3 loop spans 14 amino acids. Germline V lookup: CDR1 SGHTA, CDR2 FQGTGA. The CDR3 sequence is CASRFSGGTDTQYF. The CDR3 DNA reads TGTGCCAGCAGGTTTAGCGGGGGGACAGATACGCAGTATTTT.

This clonotype was counted at least ten times. The chain joins TRBV23-1 to TRBJ2-4, with a possible D match to TRBD2 (5 bases). Being an ORF, TRBV23-1 has a function that is uncertain. This CDR3 has 14 amino acids. V dropped 0 bases and J dropped 4 bases, with 7 bases sitting between them. This CDR3 is CASSQSGGKNIQYF. The DNA of the CDR3 is TGCGCCAGCAGTCAATCAGGCGGGAAAAACATTCAGTACTTC.

At least ten counts were recorded for this clonotype. The DNA of the CDR3 is TGCGCCAGCAATCCCATAGGGACAACGGCTGAAGCTTTCTTT. Protein product: CASNPIGTTAEAFF. The V gene is TRBV5-1, the J gene TRBJ1-1; perhaps TRBD1 as D (6 bases). Trimming shortened V by 6 bases and J by 6 bases, and 18 bases separated the two germline ends. This CDR3 has 14 amino acids. Germline lookup yields CDR1 SGHRS and CDR2 YFSETQ.

This clonotype was detected once. The chain couples TRBV5-1 to TRBJ2-1; D is possibly TRBD1 (5 bases). The germline V gene encodes CDR1 SGHRS and CDR2 YFSETQ. This CDR3 has 17 residues. Trimming cost V 4 bases and J 5 bases, with 22 bases left between them. CDR3 residues: CASSPPLGRENHNEQFF. The CDR3 coding sequence is TGCGCCAGCAGCCCACCCCTGGGCAGGGAAAATCACAATGAGCAGTTCTTC.

At least ten counts were recorded for this clonotype. The rearrangement uses TRBV5-1 and TRBJ1-5; D is perhaps TRBD1 (5 bases). Germline-derived CDR1 and CDR2 are SGHRS and YFSETQ. The CDR3 runs 14 residues. Trimming took off 4 bases at V and 3 bases at J, with 11 bases between the two ends. CDR3 residues: CASSIGASNQPQHF. The CDR3 region has the DNA TGCGCCAGCAGCATCGGGGCCTCCAATCAGCCCCAGCATTTT.

This clonotype was picked up many times. The chain links TRBV28 to TRBJ1-2; 9 bases are a match to TRBD1. CDR3 length: 15 amino acids. V shed 6 bases, J shed 4 bases, and the junction held 9 bases outside the gene matches. The germline gives CDR1 MDHEN, CDR2 SYDVKM. The CDR3 nucleotides read TGTGCCAGCAGCCCCGCGGGACAGGGAGCCTATGGCTACACCTTC. This encodes CASSPAGQGAYGYTF.